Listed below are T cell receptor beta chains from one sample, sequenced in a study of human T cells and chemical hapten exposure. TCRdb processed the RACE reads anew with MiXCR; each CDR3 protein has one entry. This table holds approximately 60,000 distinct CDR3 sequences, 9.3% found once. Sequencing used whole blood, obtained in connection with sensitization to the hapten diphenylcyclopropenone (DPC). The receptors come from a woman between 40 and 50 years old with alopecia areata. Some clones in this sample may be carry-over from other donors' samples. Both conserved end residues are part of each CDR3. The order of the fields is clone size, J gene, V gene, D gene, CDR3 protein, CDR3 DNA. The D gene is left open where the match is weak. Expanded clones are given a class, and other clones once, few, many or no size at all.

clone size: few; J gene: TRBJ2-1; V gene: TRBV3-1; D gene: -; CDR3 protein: CASSQGRSSNEQFF; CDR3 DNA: TGTGCCAGCAGCCAAGGGCGGAGCAGTAATGAGCAGTTCTTC
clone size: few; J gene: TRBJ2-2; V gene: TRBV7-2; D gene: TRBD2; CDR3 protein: CASSFHELAGRDTGELFF; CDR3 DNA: TGTGCCAGCAGCTTCCATGAGCTAGCGGGGAGAGACACCGGGGAGCTGTTTTTT
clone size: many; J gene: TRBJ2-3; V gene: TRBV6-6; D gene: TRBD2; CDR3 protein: CASSYSPSGGVGTQYF; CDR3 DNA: TGTGCCAGCAGTTACTCACCTAGCGGGGGTGTAGGTACGCAGTATTTT
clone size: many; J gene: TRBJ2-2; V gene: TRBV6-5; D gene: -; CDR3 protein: CASSYSKLAGRSGGELFF; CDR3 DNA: TGTGCCAGCAGTTACTCGAAGTTGGCGGGGAGGTCCGGCGGGGAGCTGTTTTTT
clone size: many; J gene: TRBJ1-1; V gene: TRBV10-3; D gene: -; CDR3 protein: CAISEGQGITEAFF; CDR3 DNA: TGTGCCATCAGTGAAGGGCAGGGGATCACTGAAGCTTTCTTT
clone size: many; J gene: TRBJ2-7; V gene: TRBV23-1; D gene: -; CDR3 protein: CASSQEEGGYEQYF; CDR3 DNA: TGCGCCAGCAGTCAGGAGGAAGGGGGCTACGAGCAGTACTTC
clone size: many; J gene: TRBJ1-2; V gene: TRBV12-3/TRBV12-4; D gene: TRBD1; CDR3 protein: CASRGRDRGLYGYTF; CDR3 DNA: TGTGCCAGCAGAGGCCGGGACAGGGGCCTCTATGGCTACACCTTC
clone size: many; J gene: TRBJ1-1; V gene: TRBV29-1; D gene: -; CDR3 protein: CSAHAQGNTEAFF; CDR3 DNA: TGCAGCGCTCATGCACAGGGAAACACTGAAGCTTTCTTT
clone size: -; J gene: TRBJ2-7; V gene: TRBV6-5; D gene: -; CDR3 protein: CASRPTRAGYEQYF; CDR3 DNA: TGTGCCAGCAGACCTACCAGGGCCGGCTACGAGCAGTACTTC
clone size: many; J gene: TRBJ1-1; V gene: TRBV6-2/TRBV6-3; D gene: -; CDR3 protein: CASSLPPGPLYTEAFF; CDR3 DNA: TGTGCCAGCAGCCTACCCCCGGGACCCCTATACACTGAAGCTTTCTTT
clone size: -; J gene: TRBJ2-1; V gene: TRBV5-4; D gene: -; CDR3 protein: CASSRGHGDYNEQFF; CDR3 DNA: TGTGCCAGCAGCCGCGGACACGGGGACTACAATGAGCAGTTCTTC
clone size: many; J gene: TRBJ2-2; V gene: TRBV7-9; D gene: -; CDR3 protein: CASSLGTGKSDTGELFF; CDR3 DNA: TGTGCCAGCAGCTTAGGGACGGGGAAGTCGGACACCGGGGAGCTGTTTTTT
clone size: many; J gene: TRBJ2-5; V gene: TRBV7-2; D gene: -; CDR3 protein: CASTRGAQETQYF; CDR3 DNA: TGTGCCAGCACACGGGGAGCGCAAGAGACCCAGTACTTC
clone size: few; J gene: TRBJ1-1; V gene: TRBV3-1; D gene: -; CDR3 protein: CASSQEGQMNTEAFF; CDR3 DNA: TGTGCCAGCAGCCAAGAAGGTCAAATGAACACTGAAGCTTTCTTT
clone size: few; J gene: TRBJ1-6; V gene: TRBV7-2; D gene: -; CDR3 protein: CASSPPYNSPLHF; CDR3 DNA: TGTGCCAGCAGCCCTCCCTATAATTCACCCCTCCACTTT
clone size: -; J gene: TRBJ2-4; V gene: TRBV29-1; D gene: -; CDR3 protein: CSGGTKNIQYF; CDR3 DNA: TGCAGCGGGGGGACCAAAAACATTCAGTACTTC
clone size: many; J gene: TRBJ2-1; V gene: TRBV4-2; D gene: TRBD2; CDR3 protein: CASSPSADGGAYNEQFF; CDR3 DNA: TGTGCCAGCAGCCCCAGCGCTGACGGGGGGGCTTACAATGAGCAGTTCTTC
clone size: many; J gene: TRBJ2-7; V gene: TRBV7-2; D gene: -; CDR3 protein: CASSLVKNYEQYF; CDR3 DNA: TGTGCCAGCAGCTTAGTCAAGAACTACGAGCAGTACTTC
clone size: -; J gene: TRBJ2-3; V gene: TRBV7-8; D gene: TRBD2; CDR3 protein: CASSLATAGGLPQYF; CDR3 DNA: TGTGCCAGCAGCTTAGCGACGGCGGGGGGGCTCCCGCAGTATTTT
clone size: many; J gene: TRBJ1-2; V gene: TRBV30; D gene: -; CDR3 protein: CAWKGGLGYTF; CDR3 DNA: TGTGCCTGGAAGGGGGGATTAGGCTACACCTTC
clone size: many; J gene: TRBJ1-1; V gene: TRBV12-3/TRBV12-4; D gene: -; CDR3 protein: CASSLFGGQTNTEAFF; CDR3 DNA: TGTGCCAGCAGTTTATTTGGCGGACAGACTAACACTGAAGCTTTCTTT
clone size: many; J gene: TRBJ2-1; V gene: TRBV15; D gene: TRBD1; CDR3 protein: CATSSTTGVLNNEQFF; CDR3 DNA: TGTGCCACCAGCAGTACCACAGGGGTCCTCAACAATGAGCAGTTCTTC
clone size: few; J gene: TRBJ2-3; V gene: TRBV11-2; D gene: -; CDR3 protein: CASSSGRRGGDTQYF; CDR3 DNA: TGTGCCAGCAGTTCGGGAAGAAGGGGCGGGGATACGCAGTATTTT
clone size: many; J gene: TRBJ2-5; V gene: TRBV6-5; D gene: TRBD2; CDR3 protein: CASARKLSGETQYF; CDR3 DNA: TGTGCCAGCGCTCGGAAGCTTAGCGGGGAGACCCAGTACTTC
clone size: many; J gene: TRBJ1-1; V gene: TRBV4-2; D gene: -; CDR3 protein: CASRRKVAGDTEAFF; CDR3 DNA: TGTGCCAGCAGACGCAAGGTCGCAGGGGACACTGAAGCTTTCTTT
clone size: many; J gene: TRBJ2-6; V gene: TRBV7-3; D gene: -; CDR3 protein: CASSLTGTANVLTF; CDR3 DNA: TGTGCCAGCAGCCTAACCGGGACGGCCAACGTCCTGACTTTC
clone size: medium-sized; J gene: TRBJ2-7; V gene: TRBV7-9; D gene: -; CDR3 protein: CASTHTPYEQYF; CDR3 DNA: TGTGCCAGCACCCACACCCCGTACGAGCAGTACTTC
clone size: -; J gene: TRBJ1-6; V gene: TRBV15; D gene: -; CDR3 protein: CATSDTGNIHF; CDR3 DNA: TGTGCCACCAGCGATACCGGGAATATCCACTTT
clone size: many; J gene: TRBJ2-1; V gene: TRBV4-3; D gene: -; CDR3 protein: CASSQERGVYNEQFF; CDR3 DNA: TGCGCCAGCAGCCAAGAAAGGGGAGTCTACAATGAGCAGTTCTTC